This record concerns one T cell receptor (beta chain) sequence. Its target is unknown. The repertoire was sequenced with immunoSEQ multiplex PCR; TCRdb's copy has only in-frame clones and lacks some. This table has more than 100,000 clones, 88% appearing once. The data were obtained in a study of T cell responses to AZD1222 COVID-19 vaccine. General study results and limits: CD4 TCRs associated with vaccination spanned spike, dominating at 160-218 and 743-854. The donors showed a predominance of white British ancestry and of females, with possible underestimation of clonal diversity. Only after the peak T cell response were repertoires sampled.

Germline V gene sequence: CDR1 SGHRS, CDR2 YFSETQ. The V and J ends lost 3 bases and 1 base, in that order; junction bases with no gene match: 3. The CDR3 runs to 16 residues. The genes are TRBV5-1 and TRBJ2-1; TRBD2 aligns across 11 bases. This TCR derives from an adult in good health. The material sequenced was peripheral blood, taken on day 0 of AZD1222 vaccination. Written as DNA, the CDR3 is TGCGCCAGCAGCTGGGGACTAGCGGTATCCTACAATGAGCAGTTCTTC. Translation: CASSWGLAVSYNEQFF.